These T cell receptor beta chains were read from a single sample in a study of blood T cell repertoires in COVID-19. Using immunoSEQ multiplex PCR, the repertoire was profiled, and TCRdb retains in-frame clones only, with some absent. The sample contains 250,000 to 300,000 clones, about 90% of which appear only once. What was sequenced was PBMCs or T cells enriched from blood (not recorded which). The source is a human donor in a cohort exposed to, infected with or recovered from COVID-19 (not recorded which). The donor label of this sample is uncertain. The CDR3 runs from the conserved cysteine through the conserved F or W. A D gene is named only where the DNA matches it firmly. Only some rows state a clone size, as once, few, many or a class for expanded clones.

v_call	clone_size	d_call	j_call	cdr3_aa
TRBV7-2	.	.	TRBJ1-3	CASSLGGTVGNTIYF
TRBV5-8	.	TRBD2	TRBJ2-3	CASSSQPTSASTDTQYF
TRBV9	.	TRBD1	TRBJ1-3	CASSVGDSSGNTIYF
TRBV6-5	.	TRBD1	TRBJ1-4	CASSTEGTGHEKLFF
TRBV4-1	.	.	TRBJ1-4	CASSQQPTGNEKLFF
TRBV6-1	few	.	TRBJ1-5	CASSEGGNQPQHF
TRBV6-5	.	TRBD1	TRBJ2-7	CASSTGGSYEQYF
TRBV7-8	once	.	TRBJ2-1	CASGSTDLNEQFF
TRBV24-1	.	.	TRBJ1-5	CATSGMSNQPQHF
TRBV7-3	.	TRBD1	TRBJ1-3	CASSPDRGRYTIYF
TRBV19	once	.	TRBJ1-2	CASSMGPPLYGYTF
TRBV7-2	.	TRBD2	TRBJ2-1	CASSLGGGYNEQFF
TRBV23-1	.	.	TRBJ1-2	CASRVRGSGYTF
TRBV4-3	.	.	TRBJ1-4	CASSQGAEKLFF
TRBV6-2/TRBV6-3	.	.	TRBJ1-5	CASSYKSQPQHF
TRBV19	.	TRBD1	TRBJ1-2	CASSPGQGIYGYTF
TRBV5-1	.	.	TRBJ1-3	CASSPGQSGNTIYF
TRBV12-3/TRBV12-4	.	.	TRBJ2-3	CASSSRGGTQYF
TRBV30	.	.	TRBJ2-2	CAWSKQGNGELFF
TRBV4-1	once	.	TRBJ1-1	CASSQDPTRNAKAFF
TRBV4-1	.	.	TRBJ1-5	CASSQQGKQPQHF
TRBV7-8	.	.	TRBJ2-2	CASSRQRLDPTGELFF
TRBV19	.	.	TRBJ2-2	CASSGQGFGGELFF
TRBV6-2/TRBV6-3	.	.	TRBJ2-7	CASSQGTPAFLYEQYF
TRBV25-1	.	TRBD1	TRBJ1-1	CASSNRGRGKAFF
TRBV5-5	.	.	TRBJ2-7	CASSTGQLYEQYF
TRBV9	.	.	TRBJ1-2	CASSGQGTPNYGYTF
TRBV5-1	once	.	TRBJ1-2	CASSLNINNGYTF
TRBV5-6	.	.	TRBJ1-4	CAGKGVREKLFF
TRBV19	.	.	TRBJ2-7	CASSPAGALYEQYF
TRBV7-2	once	TRBD1	TRBJ1-5	CASSLRQGVGNQPQHF